Sequencing of this TCR beta chain was carried out in a study of T-cell memory formation after mild COVID-19. Across the study: Clustering of TCRs was largely donor specific. Whole-study results and caveats: The main location of contracting CD4+ clones was CM and EM, and that of contracting CD8+ clones was EMRA. CD4/CD8 balance held among clones contracting day 15 to 85, and later expanders leaned CD4+.

A few counts support this clonotype. The antigen is not known. Germline lookup yields CDR1 KGHSH and CDR2 LQKENI. V dropped 3 bases and J dropped 7; count of bases not matched to a gene: 5. The CDR3 is 14 residues long. TCRdb reanalysed the 5' RACE reads using MiXCR and keeps one entry per CDR3 protein. The sample lists roughly 300,000 distinct CDR3 sequences; over 7% were seen once. The chain links TRBV18 to TRBJ2-7, with 11 positions matching TRBD2. This sequence originates from a man in his late teens or twenties who had mild COVID-19 (a few samples of this study predate the infection). Cell type and time point are not known. Sequencing was performed on PBMCs or a T cell subset sorted from them (not recorded which). The CDR3, as DNA: TGTGCCAGCTCACCGACTAGCGGGGACTCGGAGCAGTACTTC. Amino acids: CASSPTSGDSEQYF.